This T cell receptor (beta chain) derives from a study of cytomegalovirus exposure and HLA in healthy donors. As for the study in general: The 110 million or so unique TCR beta sequences, from some 170 million T cells, were found by an earlier analysis.

The PCR used 60 Vbeta and 13 Jbeta primers. Assay: immunoSEQ multiplex PCR; the TCRdb copy retains only in-frame clones and omits some. Of over 100,000 clones in the sample, around 77% were seen once. The CDR3 length is 16 residues. V was cut by 4 bases and J by 5 bases, with 21 bases left in between. Germline CDR1 is SGHRS and CDR2 is YFSETQ. The chain employs TRBV5-1 and TRBJ1-2; D is undetermined. The clonotype originates from a man in his forties in good health and CMV-seropositive. The specimen was PBMCs. As DNA, the CDR3 is TGCGCCAGCAGCCGTGACGTATTGGGCGGCGGGTATGGCTACACCTTC. Translating it yields CASSRDVLGGGYGYTF.